This T cell receptor beta chain was captured in a study of blood T cell repertoires in COVID-19. Study information: The United States, Italy and Spain were the sources of the acute and convalescent COVID-19 samples.

Method: immunoSEQ multiplex PCR; TCRdb's copy keeps in-frame clones and lacks some. The sample contains fewer than 200,000 clones, 80% to 85% of which appear only once. Germline CDR1 and CDR2: MNHEY and SVGAGI. V lost 5 bases, J lost 4 bases, and 15 bases lay in between. This CDR3 is 15 amino acids long. The sequence was obtained from a woman aged 30 to 39 who had been exposed to COVID-19. J is TRBJ1-5 and V is TRBV6-5; weak D call: TRBD1 (6 bases). What was sequenced was PBMCs or T cells enriched from blood (not recorded which). CDR3 nucleotides: TGTGCCAGCAGTACTGCGCCTCAGGGGAATCAGCCCCAGCATTTT. As protein: CASSTAPQGNQPQHF.